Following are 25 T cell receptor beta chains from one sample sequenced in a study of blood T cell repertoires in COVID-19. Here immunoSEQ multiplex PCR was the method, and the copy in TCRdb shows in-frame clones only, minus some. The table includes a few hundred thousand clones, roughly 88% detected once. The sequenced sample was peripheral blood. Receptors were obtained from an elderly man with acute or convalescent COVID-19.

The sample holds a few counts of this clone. The CDR3 protein is CSGQFYGYTF. CDR3 nucleotides: TGCAGTGGTCAGTTCTATGGCTACACCTTC. This chain connects TRBV20-1 to TRBJ1-2; D ambiguous. The germline CDR1 and CDR2 sequences are DFQATT and SNEGSKA (reference sequence). The CDR3 spans 10 residues. Trimming stripped 7 bases from V and 4 bases from J, with 7 bases between.

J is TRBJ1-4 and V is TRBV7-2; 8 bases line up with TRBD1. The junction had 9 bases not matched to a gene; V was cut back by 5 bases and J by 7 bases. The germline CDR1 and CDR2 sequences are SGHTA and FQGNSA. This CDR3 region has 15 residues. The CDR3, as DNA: TGTGCCAGCAGCGCCAGGACAGGGTCGGCTGAAAAACTGTTTTTT. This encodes CASSARTGSAEKLFF.

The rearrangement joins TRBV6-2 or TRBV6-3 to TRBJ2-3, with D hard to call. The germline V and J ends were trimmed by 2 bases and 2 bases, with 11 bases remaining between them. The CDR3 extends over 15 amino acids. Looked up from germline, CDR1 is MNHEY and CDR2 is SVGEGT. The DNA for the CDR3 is TGTGCCAGCAGTTACGGTGGGCTACTCACAGATACGCAGTATTTT. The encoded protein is CASSYGGLLTDTQYF.

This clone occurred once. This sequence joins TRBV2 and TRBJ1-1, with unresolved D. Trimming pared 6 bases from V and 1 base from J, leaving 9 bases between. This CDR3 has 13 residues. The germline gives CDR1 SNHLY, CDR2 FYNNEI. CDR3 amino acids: CASRAGGNTEAFF. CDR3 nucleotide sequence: TGTGCCAGCAGGGCAGGAGGGAACACTGAAGCTTTCTTT.

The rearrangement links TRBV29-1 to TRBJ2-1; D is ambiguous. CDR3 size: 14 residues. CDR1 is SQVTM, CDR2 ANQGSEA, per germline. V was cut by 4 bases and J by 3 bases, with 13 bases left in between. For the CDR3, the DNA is TGCAGCGTTGGTGGGCCCTCTGGCTACAATGAGCAGTTCTTC. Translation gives CSVGGPSGYNEQFF.

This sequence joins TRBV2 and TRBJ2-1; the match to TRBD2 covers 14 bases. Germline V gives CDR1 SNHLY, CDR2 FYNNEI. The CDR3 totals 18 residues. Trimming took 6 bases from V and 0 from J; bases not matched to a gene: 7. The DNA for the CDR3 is TGTGCCAGCAGGGTGGGACTAGCGGGAGAAAACTCCTACAATGAGCAGTTCTTC. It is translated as CASRVGLAGENSYNEQFF.

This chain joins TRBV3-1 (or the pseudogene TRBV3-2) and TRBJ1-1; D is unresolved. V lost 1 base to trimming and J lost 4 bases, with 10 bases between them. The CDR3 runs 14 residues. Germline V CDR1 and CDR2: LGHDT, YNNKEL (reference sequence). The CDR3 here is CASSQGARVTEAFF. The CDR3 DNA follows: TGTGCCAGCAGCCAAGGTGCGAGGGTCACTGAAGCTTTCTTT.

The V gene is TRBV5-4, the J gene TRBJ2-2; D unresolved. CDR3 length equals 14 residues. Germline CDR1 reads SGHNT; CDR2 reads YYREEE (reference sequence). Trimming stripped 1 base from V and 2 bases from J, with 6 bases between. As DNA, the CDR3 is TGTGCCAGCAGCTTGACCAGAAACACCGGGGAGCTGTTTTTT. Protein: CASSLTRNTGELFF.

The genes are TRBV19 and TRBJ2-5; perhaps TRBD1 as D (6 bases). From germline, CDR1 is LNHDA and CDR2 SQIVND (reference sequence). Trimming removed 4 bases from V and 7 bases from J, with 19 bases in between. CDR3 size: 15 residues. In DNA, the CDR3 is TGTGCCAGTAGTACCCAGACAGGCTACCATGGGACCCAGTACTTC. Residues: CASSTQTGYHGTQYF.

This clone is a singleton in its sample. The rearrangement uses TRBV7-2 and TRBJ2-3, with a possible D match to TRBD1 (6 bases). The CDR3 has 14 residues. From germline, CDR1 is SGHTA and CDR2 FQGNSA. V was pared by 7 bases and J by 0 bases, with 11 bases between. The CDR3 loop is CASTLDRSTDTQYF. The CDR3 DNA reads TGTGCCAGCACCCTGGACAGAAGCACAGATACGCAGTATTTT.

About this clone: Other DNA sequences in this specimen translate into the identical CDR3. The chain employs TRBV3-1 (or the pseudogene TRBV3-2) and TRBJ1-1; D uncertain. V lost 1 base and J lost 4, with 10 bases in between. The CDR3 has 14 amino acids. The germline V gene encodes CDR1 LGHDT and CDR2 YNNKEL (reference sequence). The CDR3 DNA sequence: TGTGCCAGCAGCCAAGGAGGACTGACCACTGAAGCTTTCTTT. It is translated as CASSQGGLTTEAFF.

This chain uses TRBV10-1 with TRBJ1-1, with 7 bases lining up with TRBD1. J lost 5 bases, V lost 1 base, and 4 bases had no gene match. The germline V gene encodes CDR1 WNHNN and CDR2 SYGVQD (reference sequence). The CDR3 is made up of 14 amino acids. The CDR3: CASSEYRGFTEAFF. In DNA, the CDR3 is TGCGCCAGCAGTGAGTACAGGGGATTTACTGAAGCTTTCTTT.

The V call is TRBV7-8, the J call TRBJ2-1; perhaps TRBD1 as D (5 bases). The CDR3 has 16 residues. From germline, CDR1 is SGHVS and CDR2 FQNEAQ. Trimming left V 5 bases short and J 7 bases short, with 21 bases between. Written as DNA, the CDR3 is TGTGCCAGCAGCGCAGAGGTTTGGCAGGGAATGAATGAGCAGTTCTTC. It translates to CASSAEVWQGMNEQFF.

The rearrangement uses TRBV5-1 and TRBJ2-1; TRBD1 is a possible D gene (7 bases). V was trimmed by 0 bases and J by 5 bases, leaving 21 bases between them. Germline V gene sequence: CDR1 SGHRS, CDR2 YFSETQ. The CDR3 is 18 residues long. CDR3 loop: CASSLVGFGRGANNEQFF. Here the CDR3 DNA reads TGCGCCAGCAGCTTGGTGGGTTTCGGCAGGGGGGCGAACAATGAGCAGTTCTTC. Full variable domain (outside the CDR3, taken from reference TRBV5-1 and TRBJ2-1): KAGVTQTPRYLIKTRGQQVTLSCSPISGHRSVSWYQQTPGQGLQFLFEYFSETQRNKGNFPGRFSGRQFSNSRSEMNVSTLELGDSALYLCASSLVGFGRGANNEQFFGPGTRLTVL.

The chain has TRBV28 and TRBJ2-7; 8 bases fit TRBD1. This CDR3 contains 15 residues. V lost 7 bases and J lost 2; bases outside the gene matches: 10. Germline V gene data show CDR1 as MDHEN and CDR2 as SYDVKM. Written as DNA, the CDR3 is TGTGCCAGCAACCCCCTCAACAGGGGGACCTACGAGCAGTACTTC. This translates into CASNPLNRGTYEQYF. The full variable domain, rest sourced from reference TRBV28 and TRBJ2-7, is DVKVTQSSRYLVKRTGEKVFLECVQDMDHENMFWYRQDPGLGLRLIYFSYDVKMKEKGDIPEGYSVSREKKERFSLILESASTNQTSMYLCASNPLNRGTYEQYFGPGTRLTVT.

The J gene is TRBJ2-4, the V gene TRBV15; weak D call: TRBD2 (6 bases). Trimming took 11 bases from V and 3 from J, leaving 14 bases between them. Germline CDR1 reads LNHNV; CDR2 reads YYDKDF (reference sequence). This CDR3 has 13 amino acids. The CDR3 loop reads CAASEGGKNIQYF. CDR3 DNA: TGTGCCGCGTCGGAGGGAGGCAAAAACATTCAGTACTTC.

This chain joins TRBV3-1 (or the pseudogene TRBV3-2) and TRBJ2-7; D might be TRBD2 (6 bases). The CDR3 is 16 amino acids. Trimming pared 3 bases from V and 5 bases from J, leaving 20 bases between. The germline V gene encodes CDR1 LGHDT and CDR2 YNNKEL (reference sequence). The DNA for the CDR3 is TGTGCCAGCAGCCAGGGGGTCTTCACTAGCCCCAACGAGCAGTACTTC. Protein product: CASSQGVFTSPNEQYF.

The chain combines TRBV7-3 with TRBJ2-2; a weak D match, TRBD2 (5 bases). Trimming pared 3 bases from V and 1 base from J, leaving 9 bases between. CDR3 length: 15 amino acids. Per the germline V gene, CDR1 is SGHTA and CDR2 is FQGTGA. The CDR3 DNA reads TGTGCCAGCAGCTTCCGGACTGGGAACACCGGGGAGCTGTTTTTT. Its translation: CASSFRTGNTGELFF.

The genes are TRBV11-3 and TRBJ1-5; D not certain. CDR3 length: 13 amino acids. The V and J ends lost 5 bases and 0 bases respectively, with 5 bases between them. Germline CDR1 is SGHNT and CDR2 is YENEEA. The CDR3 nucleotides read TGTGCCAGCAGCACTAATAGCAATCAGCCCCAGCATTTT. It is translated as CASSTNSNQPQHF.

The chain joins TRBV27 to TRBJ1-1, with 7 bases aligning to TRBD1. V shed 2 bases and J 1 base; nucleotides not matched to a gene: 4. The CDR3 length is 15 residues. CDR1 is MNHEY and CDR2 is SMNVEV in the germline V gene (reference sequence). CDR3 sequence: CASSLVSGGNTEAFF. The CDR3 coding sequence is TGTGCCAGCAGTTTAGTGTCAGGGGGGAACACTGAAGCTTTCTTT.

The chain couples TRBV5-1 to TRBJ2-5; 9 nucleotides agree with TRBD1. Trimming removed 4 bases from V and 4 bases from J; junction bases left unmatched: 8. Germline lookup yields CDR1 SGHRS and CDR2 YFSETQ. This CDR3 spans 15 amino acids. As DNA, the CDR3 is TGCGCCAGCAGCCGCGCCGCGGACAGGGGAGAGACCCAGTACTTC. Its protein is CASSRAADRGETQYF.

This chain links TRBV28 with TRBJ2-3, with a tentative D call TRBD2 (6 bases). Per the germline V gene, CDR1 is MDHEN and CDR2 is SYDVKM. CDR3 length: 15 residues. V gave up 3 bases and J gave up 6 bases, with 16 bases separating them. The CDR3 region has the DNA TGTGCCAGCAGTTTGCAGAGTAGCGGAGAGGATACGCAGTATTTT. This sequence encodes CASSLQSSGEDTQYF.

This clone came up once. The CDR3 DNA is TGTGCCAGCAGTCCGGGTTTTATCAATCAGCCCCAGCATTTT. Encoded protein: CASSPGFINQPQHF. This sequence joins TRBV6-5 and TRBJ1-5; unclear D gene. The germline V gene has CDR1 MNHEY and CDR2 SVGAGI. V gave up 5 bases and J gave up 3 bases, with 11 bases separating them. CDR3 size: 14 residues.

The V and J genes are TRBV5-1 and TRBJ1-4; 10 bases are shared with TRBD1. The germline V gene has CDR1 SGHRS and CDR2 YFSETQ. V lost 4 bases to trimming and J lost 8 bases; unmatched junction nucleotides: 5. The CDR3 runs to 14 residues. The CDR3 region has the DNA TGCGCCAGCAGCACGGGACAGGGGAGGGAAAAACTGTTTTTT. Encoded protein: CASSTGQGREKLFF. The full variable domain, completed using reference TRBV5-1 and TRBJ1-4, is KAGVTQTPRYLIKTRGQQVTLSCSPISGHRSVSWYQQTPGQGLQFLFEYFSETQRNKGNFPGRFSGRQFSNSRSEMNVSTLELGDSALYLCASSTGQGREKLFFGSGTQLSVL.

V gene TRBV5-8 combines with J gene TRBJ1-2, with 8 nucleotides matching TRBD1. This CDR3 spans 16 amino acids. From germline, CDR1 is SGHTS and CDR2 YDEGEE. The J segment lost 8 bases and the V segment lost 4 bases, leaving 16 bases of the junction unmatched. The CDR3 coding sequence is TGTGCCAGCAGCGATTGGGCAGGGGGCCTGACCTCGGGCTACACCTTC. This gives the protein CASSDWAGGLTSGYTF.